The 9 T cell receptor beta chains reported below all come from one sample, sequenced in a study of T cell responses to AZD1222 COVID-19 vaccine. The table came from immunoSEQ multiplex PCR; TCRdb's copy has only in-frame clones and leaves some out. Among approximately 80,000 clones, approximately 89% were seen once, and the ten largest hold 28%. Sequencing was performed on peripheral blood, taken 28 days after the second AZD1222 dose. Receptor source: an adult who received the AZD1222 COVID-19 vaccine.

V and J are TRBV5-1 and TRBJ1-1; weak D call: TRBD1 (6 bases). CDR3 length: 13 amino acids. Germline V CDR1 and CDR2: SGHRS, YFSETQ. Trimming cost V 5 bases and J 4 bases, with 12 bases left between them. Here the CDR3 DNA reads TGCGCCAGCAGTCCGGACAGCCTCACTGAAGCTTTCTTT. It specifies CASSPDSLTEAFF.

The chain has TRBV21-1 and TRBJ2-2; the table's D call, TRBD2, has no DNA check behind it. TRBV21-1 has pseudogene status. The CDR3 loop spans 17 amino acids. CDR3 nucleotide sequence: TGTGCCAGCAGCAATAGGTTTCCATTTGACTACACCGGGGAGCTGTTTTTT. Its translation: CASSNRFPFDYTGELFF.

This clone was seen a few times. The same CDR3 can be traced to other DNA sequences in this sample. The chain links TRBV28 to TRBJ1-6, with TRBD1 identical over 9 bases. Germline-derived CDR1 and CDR2 are MDHEN and SYDVKM. Germline trimming cut 7 bases from V and 7 bases from J; bases unmatched to any gene: 20. The CDR3 extends over 19 amino acids. The CDR3 DNA reads as TGTGCCAGCACCCATCGGGGGATCTGGGGGACAGGGTTGAATTCACCCCTCCACTTT. Encoded protein: CASTHRGIWGTGLNSPLHF.

A word on this clone: Other DNA sequences in this specimen translate into the identical CDR3. The chain is built from TRBV14 and TRBJ2-7; no clear D. This CDR3 has 11 residues. Germline assignment: CDR1 SGHDN and CDR2 FVKESK. V shed 5 bases and J shed 7 bases, with 9 bases lying between them. CDR3 sequence: CASSLIGEQYF. The CDR3 DNA reads as TGTGCCAGCAGCTTGATAGGGGAGCAGTACTTC. The full variable domain, rest sourced from reference TRBV14 and TRBJ2-7, is EAGVTQFPSHSVIEKGQTVTLRCDPISGHDNLYWYRRVMGKEIKFLLHFVKESKQDESGMPNNRFLAERTGGTYSTLKVQPAELEDSGVYFCASSLIGEQYFGPGTRLTVT.

The chain combines TRBV28 with TRBJ1-2; D is ambiguous. V was pared by 1 base and J by 5 bases, with 23 bases between. The CDR3 is 18 amino acids. The V gene's germline CDR1 is MDHEN and CDR2 SYDVKM. CDR3 region: CASSLYKDVPSGRYGYTF. For the CDR3, the DNA is TGTGCCAGCAGTTTATATAAGGACGTCCCTTCGGGAAGATATGGCTACACCTTC.

V gene TRBV27 combines with J gene TRBJ1-2, with TRBD1 identical over 7 bases. Trimming at V came to 6 bases and at J to 3 bases, leaving 4 bases not matched to a gene. This CDR3 has 13 residues. CDR1 MNHEY and CDR2 SMNVEV come from the germline V gene (reference sequence). CDR3: CASSFDRDYGYTF. In DNA, the CDR3 is TGTGCCAGCAGCTTCGACAGGGACTATGGCTACACCTTC.

The table lists this clone with a count of one. The V call is TRBV3-1 (or the pseudogene TRBV3-2), the J call TRBJ2-1; no clear D. CDR1 LGHDT and CDR2 YNNKEL come from the germline V gene (reference sequence). Trimming took 5 bases from V and 5 from J, leaving 4 bases between them. CDR3 length equals 11 residues. The CDR3 nucleotides are TGTGCCAGCAGCGATCACAATGAGCAGTTCTTC. Protein product: CASSDHNEQFF.

The chain employs TRBV11-2 and TRBJ1-3, with a possible D match to TRBD1 (5 bases). CDR3 length equals 12 residues. CDR1 is SGHAT, CDR2 FQNNGV, per germline. Deletions cut 8 bases from V and 5 bases from J, with 10 bases between. In DNA, the CDR3 is TGTGCCAGCGGGGGGATTAGAAACACCATATATTTT. It encodes CASGGIRNTIYF.

This chain joins TRBV6-1 and TRBJ2-1; 9 bases are a match to TRBD2. The germline CDR1 and CDR2 sequences are MNHNS and SASEGT. J lost 4 bases, V lost 2 bases, and 9 bases had no gene match. The CDR3 consists of 17 residues. The CDR3 reads CASSEWSSGGLYNEQFF. The CDR3 nucleotides are TGTGCCAGCAGTGAATGGAGTAGCGGGGGACTATACAATGAGCAGTTCTTC.